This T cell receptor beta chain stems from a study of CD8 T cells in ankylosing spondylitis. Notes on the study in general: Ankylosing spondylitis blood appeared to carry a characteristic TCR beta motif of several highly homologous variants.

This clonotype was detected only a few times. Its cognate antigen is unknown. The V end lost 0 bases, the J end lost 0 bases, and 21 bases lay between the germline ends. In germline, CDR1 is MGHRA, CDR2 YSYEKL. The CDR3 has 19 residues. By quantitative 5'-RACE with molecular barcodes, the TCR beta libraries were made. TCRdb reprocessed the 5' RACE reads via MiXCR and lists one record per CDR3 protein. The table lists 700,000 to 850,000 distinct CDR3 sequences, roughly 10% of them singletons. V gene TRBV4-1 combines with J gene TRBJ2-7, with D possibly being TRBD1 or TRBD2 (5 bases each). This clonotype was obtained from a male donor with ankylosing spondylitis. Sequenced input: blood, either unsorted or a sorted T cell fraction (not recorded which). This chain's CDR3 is CASSQEFRGVSGFSYEQYF. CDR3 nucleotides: TGCGCCAGCAGCCAAGAATTTCGGGGCGTAAGCGGTTTCTCCTACGAGCAGTACTTC.